This T cell receptor beta chain is drawn from a study of CD8 T cells in ankylosing spondylitis. Study results and limitations: Reactive arthritis synovial fluid and blood previously showed some of these motif variants. Made up of roughly 8 highly homologous variants, a TCR beta motif appeared characteristic of ankylosing spondylitis blood. Reportedly, matched ankylosing spondylitis synovial fluid was significantly enriched for disease-linked clones.

This clonotype came up many times. Its specificity is unknown. An end of the junction differs from the germline gene, which may be a read error. Making the TCR beta libraries involved quantitative 5'-RACE with molecular barcodes. Via MiXCR, TCRdb re-called the 5' RACE reads, giving one row per CDR3 protein. Of approximately 140,000 distinct CDR3 sequences in the sample, roughly 8% were seen once. The sample was synovial fluid, either unsorted or a sorted T cell fraction (not recorded which). This sequence originates from a male donor with ankylosing spondylitis.

CDR3 coding DNA: TGTGCTAGCAGAAACGGACCCCACGGGGAGCTGTTTTTT. Its translation: CASRNGPHGELFF. This chain joins TRBV7-7 and TRBJ2-2; D remains unclear. The CDR3 consists of 13 residues. CDR1 SSHAT and CDR2 FNYEAQ come from the germline V gene (reference sequence).